A single sample is the source of the 29 T cell receptor beta chains below, sequenced in a study of blood T cell repertoires in COVID-19. The repertoire was sequenced with immunoSEQ multiplex PCR; TCRdb's copy has only in-frame clones and lacks some. The sample consists of about 280,000 clones, around 90% of them appearing once. The sample comprised peripheral blood. These receptors were taken from a man in his late teens or twenties with active or convalescent COVID-19.

The V call is TRBV5-5, the J call TRBJ1-1; D uncertain. Trimming removed 4 bases from V and 0 bases from J, with 13 bases in between. CDR1 is SGHKS and CDR2 is YYEKEE in the germline V gene (reference sequence). The CDR3 spans 15 residues. The CDR3 bases are TGTGCCAGCAGCGATCTAGTCCGGATGAACACTGAAGCTTTCTTT. Translation gives CASSDLVRMNTEAFF.

CDR3 amino acids: CASSGTANYGYTF. In nucleotides, the CDR3 is TGTGCCAGCAGTGGGACAGCAAACTATGGCTACACCTTC. The V gene is TRBV2, the J gene TRBJ1-2; TRBD1 might be the D (6 bases). Germline assignment: CDR1 SNHLY and CDR2 FYNNEI. With 4 bases removed from V and 2 bases from J, the gap between germline ends came to 8 bases. The CDR3 runs to 13 residues. Based on the CDR3 plus reference TRBV2 and TRBJ1-2, the full variable domain is EPEVTQTPSHQVTQMGQEVILRCVPISNHLYFYWYRQILGQKVEFLVSFYNNEISEKSEIFDDQFSVERPDGSNFTLKIRSTKLEDSAMYFCASSGTANYGYTFGSGTRLTVV.

V is TRBV19 and J is TRBJ1-1, with 8 bases aligning to TRBD1. CDR3 size: 13 residues. Per germline, CDR1 LNHDA and CDR2 SQIVND (reference sequence). The J segment lost 3 bases and the V segment lost 6 bases, leaving 3 bases of the junction unmatched. CDR3: CASSTTGDTEAFF. The DNA for the CDR3 is TGTGCCAGTAGCACGACAGGGGACACTGAAGCTTTCTTT.

The genes are TRBV6-6 and TRBJ1-1; tentatively, D is TRBD1 (6 bases). V was trimmed by 0 bases and J by 6 bases, leaving 11 bases between them. The germline CDR1 and CDR2 sequences are MNHNY and SVGAGI (reference sequence). There are 14 residues in the CDR3. DNA of the CDR3: TGTGCCAGCAGTTACTCGTCGGCAGGGGCTGAAGCTTTCTTT. Encoded protein: CASSYSSAGAEAFF.

This sequence joins TRBV29-1 and TRBJ1-2, with TRBD1 identical over 10 bases. The CDR3 contains 14 residues. V lost 7 bases and J lost 4; bases outside the gene matches: 9. The germline V gene has CDR1 SQVTM and CDR2 ANQGSEA. The CDR3: CSASPGQGTYGYTF. The CDR3 DNA reads TGCAGCGCCTCTCCGGGACAGGGGACCTATGGCTACACCTTC.

This clone was detected many times. The chain links TRBV11-2 to TRBJ1-5; D not resolved. CDR1 and CDR2 (germline): SGHAT, FQNNGV. Trimming took off 1 base at V and 3 bases at J, with 7 bases between the two ends. This CDR3 is built from 14 residues. The CDR3 DNA sequence: TGTGCCAGCAGCTTAGGTGGCAACAATCAGCCCCAGCATTTT. It is translated as CASSLGGNNQPQHF.

This clone has a single count. The chain has TRBV7-6 and TRBJ1-3, with D possibly matching TRBD1 (5 bases). Trimming stripped 5 bases from V and 0 bases from J, with 8 bases between. The CDR3 is 14 residues long. Per the germline V gene, CDR1 is SGHVS and CDR2 is FNYEAQ. The CDR3 DNA is TGTGCCAGCAGCCCGACAGCCTCTGGAAACACCATATATTTT. It encodes CASSPTASGNTIYF.

The V call is TRBV6-5, the J call TRBJ1-4, with D perhaps TRBD1 (5 bases). Germline CDR1 MNHEY, CDR2 SVGAGI. The CDR3 has 14 residues. V lost 6 bases to trimming and J lost 7 bases, with 15 bases between them. The CDR3 region is CASRPQGSTEKLFF. The CDR3 nucleotides are TGTGCCAGCAGACCCCAGGGATCTACTGAAAAACTGTTTTTT.

The rearrangement joins TRBV5-5 to TRBJ1-2; the match to TRBD1 covers 10 bases. From germline, CDR1 is SGHKS and CDR2 YYEKEE (reference sequence). The CDR3 sequence is 16 residues long. With 1 base clipped from V and 4 bases from J, the junction kept 7 bases outside the gene matches. The CDR3 spells CASSLRGGDRGYGYTF. The CDR3, as DNA: TGTGCCAGCAGCTTGAGGGGCGGGGACAGGGGCTATGGCTACACCTTC.

CDR3 residues: CSVGATAPGELFF. The CDR3 DNA sequence: TGCAGCGTTGGAGCGACAGCGCCGGGGGAGCTGTTTTTT. The rearrangement links TRBV29-1 to TRBJ2-2; D perhaps matches TRBD1 (5 bases). The length of the CDR3 is 13 residues. V was clipped by 4 bases and J by 8 bases, with 14 bases between them. The germline gives CDR1 SQVTM, CDR2 ANQGSEA.

The chain is built from TRBV10-3 and TRBJ2-3; 9 bases agree with TRBD2. Germline CDR1 reads ENHRY; CDR2 reads SYGVKD. CDR3 size: 17 residues. The V segment lost 0 bases and the J segment 4 bases; nucleotides outside the gene matches: 8. In DNA, the CDR3 is TGTGCCATCAGTGAGTCGGTGTTTAGCGGGGGCCCAGATACGCAGTATTTT. The encoded protein is CAISESVFSGGPDTQYF.

This clone occurred many times. This sequence joins TRBV7-2 and TRBJ2-3; no definite D call. CDR1 and CDR2 from the germline V gene are SGHTA and FQGNSA. V lost 1 base and J lost 4, with 15 bases in between. This CDR3 spans 16 amino acids. CDR3 region: CASSLGATLGADTQYF. For the CDR3, the DNA is TGTGCCAGCAGCTTAGGTGCGACGCTGGGCGCAGATACGCAGTATTTT.

The rearrangement joins TRBV19 to TRBJ2-1; 7 bases line up with TRBD2. Germline loops: CDR1 LNHDA, CDR2 SQIVND (reference sequence). Trimming took 3 bases from V and 9 from J; bases not matched to a gene: 11. The CDR3 runs to 15 residues. The CDR3 reads CASSIASGMGTEQFF. The CDR3 bases are TGTGCCAGTAGTATTGCCAGCGGGATGGGTACTGAGCAGTTCTTC.

The genes are TRBV6-5 and TRBJ1-1; D might be TRBD1 (5 bases). The CDR3 length is 13 residues. Germline CDR1 and CDR2: MNHEY and SVGAGI. The V end lost 6 bases, the J end lost 2 bases, and 10 bases lay between the germline ends. The CDR3 region is CASSPDTNTEAFF. The CDR3, as DNA: TGTGCCAGCAGCCCGGACACAAACACTGAAGCTTTCTTT.

The chain carries TRBV7-3 and TRBJ2-5, with 11 bases matching TRBD2. With 1 base clipped from V and 1 base from J, the junction kept 8 bases outside the gene matches. The CDR3 spans 18 residues. Germline CDR1 and CDR2: SGHTA and FQGTGA. The CDR3 reads CASSLKLAGGSSQETQYF. CDR3 nucleotides: TGTGCCAGCAGCTTAAAATTAGCGGGGGGGTCTTCCCAAGAGACCCAGTACTTC.

The V call is TRBV5-5, the J call TRBJ2-2, with TRBD2 matching 8 bases. V trimming: 4 bases; J trimming: 1 base; junction bases outside the gene matches: 6. From germline, CDR1 is SGHKS and CDR2 YYEKEE (reference sequence). The CDR3 is made up of 16 amino acids. The CDR3 region has the DNA TGTGCCAGCAGCAGATCAAGCGGGAGGAACACCGGGGAGCTGTTTTTT. Translation: CASSRSSGRNTGELFF. The complete variable domain, with remaining parts taken from reference TRBV5-5 and TRBJ2-2, reads DAGVTQSPTHLIKTRGQQVTLRCSPISGHKSVSWYQQVLGQGPQFIFQYYEKEERGRGNFPDRFSARQFPNYSSELNVNALLLGDSALYLCASSRSSGRNTGELFFGEGSRLTVL.

The gene calls are TRBV6-5 and TRBJ1-2; 8 nucleotides agree with TRBD1. V was clipped by 6 bases and J by 5 bases; unmatched bases: 5. The V gene's germline CDR1 is MNHEY and CDR2 SVGAGI. CDR3 length equals 13 residues. CDR3 protein: CASRPTGDYGYTF. DNA for the CDR3: TGTGCCAGCAGGCCGACAGGGGATTATGGCTACACCTTC.

This chain joins TRBV10-3 and TRBJ1-1; 7 nucleotides match TRBD1. This CDR3 comprises 17 residues. Germline trimming cut 2 bases from V and 0 bases from J; bases unmatched to any gene: 9. The germline gives CDR1 ENHRY, CDR2 SYGVKD. The CDR3 loop is CAISEARDRYLNTEAFF. CDR3 nucleotide sequence: TGTGCCATCAGTGAGGCCCGGGACAGATACTTGAACACTGAAGCTTTCTTT.

This rearrangement joins TRBV2 to TRBJ2-2, with TRBD2 as a possible D gene (6 bases). Per germline, CDR1 SNHLY and CDR2 FYNNEI. The CDR3 totals 12 residues. V lost 5 bases and J 7 bases, leaving 8 bases between the germline ends. CDR3 coding DNA: TGTGCCAGCAGTTCCGGGGGCGGGGAGCTGTTTTTT. Translated: CASSSGGGELFF.

The rearrangement links TRBV27 to TRBJ2-3; possible D gene TRBD2, 7 bases. The CDR3 contains 14 residues. Trimming shortened V by 3 bases and J by 3 bases, and 10 bases separated the two germline ends. Germline V gene lookup returns CDR1 MNHEY and CDR2 SMNVEV (reference sequence). In nucleotides, the CDR3 is TGTGCCAGCAGTTTCCGGGGGGCTACAGATACGCAGTATTTT. The encoded protein is CASSFRGATDTQYF.

This rearrangement joins TRBV7-9 to TRBJ2-3; possible D gene TRBD2, 5 bases. The CDR3 totals 14 residues. V was pared by 5 bases and J by 2 bases, with 11 bases between. The germline CDR1 and CDR2 sequences are SEHNR and FQNEAQ (reference sequence). The CDR3 DNA sequence: TGTGCCAGCAGCCCTGTCGGGGACACAGATACGCAGTATTTT. Translation: CASSPVGDTDTQYF.

The chain has TRBV9 and TRBJ2-3; D perhaps matches TRBD2 (5 bases). With 0 bases removed from V and 3 bases from J, the gap between germline ends came to 11 bases. CDR3 length: 15 amino acids. The germline V gene has CDR1 SGDLS and CDR2 YYNGEE. The CDR3 sequence: CASSVGAGLTDTQYF. The CDR3 nucleotides are TGTGCCAGCAGCGTAGGGGCGGGTCTGACAGATACGCAGTATTTT.

The chain uses TRBV5-1 and TRBJ1-1, with D unclear. The germline V gene encodes CDR1 SGHRS and CDR2 YFSETQ. The V end lost 4 bases, the J end lost 6 bases, and 13 bases lay between the germline ends. The CDR3 consists of 13 residues. The chain's CDR3 is CASSLNSNPEAFF. The CDR3 bases are TGCGCCAGCAGCCTAAACAGTAACCCTGAAGCTTTCTTT.

The rearrangement links TRBV7-9 to TRBJ1-2; 7 bases are shared with TRBD1. V gave up 5 bases and J gave up 7 bases; unmatched junction bases: 10. Germline V gene sequence: CDR1 SEHNR, CDR2 FQNEAQ (reference sequence). There are 14 residues in the CDR3. The DNA of the CDR3 is TGTGCCAGCAGCCTAGGAAAGGGGGCGCTTGGCTACACCTTC. Translating it yields CASSLGKGALGYTF.

In this sample, this clone turned up once. This chain joins TRBV7-9 and TRBJ1-1; tentatively, D is TRBD1 (6 bases). The CDR3 extends over 12 amino acids. V was cut by 7 bases and J by 5 bases, with 11 bases left in between. The germline CDR1 and CDR2 sequences are SEHNR and FQNEAQ (reference sequence). Here the CDR3 DNA reads TGTGCCAGCACCCCGAGGGGGACTGAAGCTTTCTTT. Its protein is CASTPRGTEAFF.

The chain has TRBV21-1 and TRBJ2-7; TRBD1 is the table's D call and was not checked against the DNA. TRBV21-1 constitutes a pseudogene. The CDR3 runs 15 residues. The CDR3 loop reads CASSKDPGSSGEQYF. The CDR3, as DNA: TGTGCCAGCAGCAAAGATCCAGGGTCTAGTGGCGAGCAGTACTTC.

This clone has only a few counts. As DNA, the CDR3 is TGTGCCAGCTCTCCGGGACAGGGGGTCATTGGCTATGGCTACACCTTC. It yields the protein CASSPGQGVIGYGYTF. The chain couples TRBV18 to TRBJ1-2; 11 bases match TRBD1. The length of the CDR3 is 16 residues. J gave up 4 bases and V 6 bases, and 10 bases lay outside the gene matches. Germline lookup yields CDR1 KGHSH and CDR2 LQKENI.

In DNA form, the CDR3 reads TGTGCCACCAGTGATCCTCTTAGCGGGTCTGACAATGAGCAGTTCTTC. It encodes CATSDPLSGSDNEQFF. The rearrangement uses TRBV24-1 and TRBJ2-1, with 7 bases matching TRBD2. CDR1 is KGHDR and CDR2 is SFDVKD in the germline V gene. V lost 3 bases to trimming and J lost 5 bases; unmatched junction nucleotides: 9. This CDR3 spans 16 amino acids.

The chain employs TRBV29-1 and TRBJ1-2; 7 bases map to TRBD1. Germline lookup yields CDR1 SQVTM and CDR2 ANQGSEA. The CDR3 covers 12 residues. J gave up 5 bases and V 4 bases, and 4 bases lay outside the gene matches. CDR3 in amino acids: CSVVAGGYGYTF. DNA of the CDR3: TGCAGCGTTGTGGCAGGGGGTTATGGCTACACCTTC.